Listed here are 9 T cell receptor beta chains from one sample, sequenced in a study of memory CD4+ T cells and cytomegalovirus serostatus (dated by TCRdb to about 2019). Library prep was done by the immunoSEQ multiplex PCR assay. The table comes from immuneACCESS by way of TCRdb, which keeps in-frame sequences with V and J called. Part of the clones is missing from these tables; in studies checked, under half for an unresolved V gene and the rest for unknown reasons. The sample yields 61,000 or so clones; around three quarters were counted once. The ten largest clones take up 0.5% to 0.55% of the sample. A FACSAria II was used to sort memory CD4+ T cells, defined as single viable CD3+CD4+CD8-CD45RO+ cells. The sample consisted of memory CD4+ T cells from blood. These receptors came from an adult in good health and CMV-seronegative. Some clones in this sample may be carry-over from other donors' samples.

This clone has just a few counts. The rearrangement uses TRBV7-8 and TRBJ2-7; D call uncertain. The CDR3 runs 12 residues. Per the germline V gene, CDR1 is SGHVS and CDR2 is FQNEAQ. Trimming took off 0 bases at V and 6 bases at J, with 6 bases between the two ends. The CDR3 sequence is CASSLAQSEQYF. CDR3 bases: TGTGCCAGCAGCTTAGCGCAAAGCGAGCAGTACTTC. The full variable domain, its missing parts supplied by reference TRBV7-8 and TRBJ2-7, is GAGVSQSPRYKVAKRGQDVALRCDPISGHVSLFWYQQALGQGPEFLTYFQNEAQLDKSGLPSDRFFAERPEGSVSTLKIQRTQQEDSAVYLCASSLAQSEQYFGPGTRLTVT.

The V and J genes are TRBV14 and TRBJ2-3; TRBD1 might be the D (6 bases). The CDR3 spans 12 residues. The V end was cut by 4 bases, the J end by 7 bases, with 9 bases between. CDR1 SGHDN and CDR2 FVKESK come from the germline V gene. The CDR3 protein is CASSPRGYTQYF. The CDR3 DNA reads as TGTGCCAGCAGCCCCAGGGGTTATACGCAGTATTTT.

The chain uses TRBV6-1 and TRBJ2-5; unclear D gene. This CDR3 is built from 14 residues. Between the trimmed V and J ends, which lost 6 bases and 1 base, there was a span of 12 bases. CDR1 and CDR2 (germline): MNHNS, SASEGT. The CDR3 DNA reads as TGTGCCAGCAGGAAGACGGCAACCCAAGAGACCCAGTACTTC. This sequence encodes CASRKTATQETQYF.

CDR3 DNA: TGTGCCAGCAAGAAGGGAGGGGACAAAAACATTCAGTACTTC. This codes for CASKKGGDKNIQYF. The chain carries TRBV6-1 and TRBJ2-4; the match to TRBD2 covers 7 bases. The CDR3 has 14 residues. Germline assignment: CDR1 MNHNS and CDR2 SASEGT. After removal of 7 bases from V and 3 bases from J, the junction contained 6 bases not matched to a gene.

This chain uses TRBV4-1 with TRBJ1-2; TRBD1 might be the D (6 bases). The germline CDR1 and CDR2 sequences are MGHRA and YSYEKL. The CDR3 loop spans 15 amino acids. Trimming pared 4 bases from V and 7 bases from J, leaving 19 bases between. Written as DNA, the CDR3 is TGCGCCAGCAGCCGAGCGGGGGGCCAGTCCGGTGGCTACACCTTC. Its translation: CASSRAGGQSGGYTF.

The chain combines TRBV5-1 with TRBJ2-1; maybe TRBD1 (7 bases). Germline V gene sequence: CDR1 SGHRS, CDR2 YFSETQ. CDR3 length: 16 residues. V shed 3 bases and J shed 0 bases, with 13 bases lying between them. DNA for the CDR3: TGCGCCAGCAGCTCCGCGGGACAGCTCTCCTACAATGAGCAGTTCTTC. Protein: CASSSAGQLSYNEQFF.

The chain links TRBV4-3 to TRBJ2-6, with TRBD2 as a possible D gene (5 bases). The CDR3 runs 16 residues. Trimming shortened V by 5 bases and J by 2 bases, and 13 bases separated the two germline ends. The germline CDR1 and CDR2 sequences are LGHNA and YSLEER. In nucleotides, the CDR3 is TGCGCCAGCAGCTCCCGAGCGGTAGCTGGGGCCAACGTCCTGACTTTC. This gives the protein CASSSRAVAGANVLTF.

The V call is TRBV28, the J call TRBJ1-2; D gene uncertain. This CDR3 has 12 amino acids. V lost 2 bases to trimming and J lost 13 bases, with 14 bases between them. Germline values: CDR1 MDHEN, CDR2 SYDVKM. CDR3 in amino acids: CASSLPLMLATF. The CDR3, as DNA: TGTGCCAGCAGTTTACCCCTCATGTTGGCCACCTTC.

This clone turned up a few times. V gene TRBV28 combines with J gene TRBJ1-1; D remains unclear. CDR1 and CDR2 from the germline V gene are MDHEN and SYDVKM. V dropped 5 bases and J dropped 3 bases, with 7 bases sitting between them. The CDR3 totals 12 residues. Written as DNA, the CDR3 is TGTGCCAGCAGTCTCTTGGACACTGAAGCTTTCTTT. It encodes CASSLLDTEAFF.